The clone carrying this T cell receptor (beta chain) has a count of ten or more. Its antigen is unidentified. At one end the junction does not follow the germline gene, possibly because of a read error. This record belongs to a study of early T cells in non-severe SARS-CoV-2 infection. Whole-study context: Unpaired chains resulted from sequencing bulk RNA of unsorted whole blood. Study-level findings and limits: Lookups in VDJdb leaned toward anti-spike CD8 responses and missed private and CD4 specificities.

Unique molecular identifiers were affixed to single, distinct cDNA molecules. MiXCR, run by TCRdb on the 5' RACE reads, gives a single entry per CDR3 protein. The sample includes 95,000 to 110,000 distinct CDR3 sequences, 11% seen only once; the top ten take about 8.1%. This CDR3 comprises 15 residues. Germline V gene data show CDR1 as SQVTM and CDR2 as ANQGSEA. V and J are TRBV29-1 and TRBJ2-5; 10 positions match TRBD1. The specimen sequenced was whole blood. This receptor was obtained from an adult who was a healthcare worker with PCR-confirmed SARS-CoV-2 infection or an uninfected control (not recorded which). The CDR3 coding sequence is TGCAGCGCAAGAAAACCGGGACAGGGGCTAGTAGGGGATGAGTTC. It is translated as CSARKPGQGLVGDEF. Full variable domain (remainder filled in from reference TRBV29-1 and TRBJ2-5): SAVISQKPSRDICQRGTSLTIQCQVDSQVTMMFWYRQQPGQSLTLIATANQGSEATYESGFVIDKFPISRPNLTFSTLTVSNMSPEDSSIYLCSARKPGQGLVGDEFGPGTRLLVL.